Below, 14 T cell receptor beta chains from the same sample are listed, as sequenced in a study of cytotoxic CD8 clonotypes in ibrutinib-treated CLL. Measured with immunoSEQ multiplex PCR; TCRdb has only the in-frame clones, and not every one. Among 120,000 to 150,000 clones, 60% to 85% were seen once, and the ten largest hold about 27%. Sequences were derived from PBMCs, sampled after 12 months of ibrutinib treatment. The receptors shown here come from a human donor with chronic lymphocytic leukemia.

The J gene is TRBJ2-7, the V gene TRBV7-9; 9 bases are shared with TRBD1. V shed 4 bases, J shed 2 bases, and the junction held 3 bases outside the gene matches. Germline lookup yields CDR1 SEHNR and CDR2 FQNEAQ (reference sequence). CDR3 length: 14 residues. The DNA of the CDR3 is TGTGCCAGCAGCTCAAGGGACAGGGCCTACGAGCAGTACTTC. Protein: CASSSRDRAYEQYF.

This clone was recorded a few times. In DNA form, the CDR3 reads TGTGCCAGCAGCTTAGTAACCGTTCAGGGGACCCAGTACTTC. Protein: CASSLVTVQGTQYF. The V call is TRBV7-9, the J call TRBJ2-5, with D maybe TRBD1 (5 bases). With 1 base removed from V and 7 bases from J, the gap between germline ends came to 13 bases. The CDR3 contains 14 residues. The germline V gene has CDR1 SEHNR and CDR2 FQNEAQ (reference sequence).

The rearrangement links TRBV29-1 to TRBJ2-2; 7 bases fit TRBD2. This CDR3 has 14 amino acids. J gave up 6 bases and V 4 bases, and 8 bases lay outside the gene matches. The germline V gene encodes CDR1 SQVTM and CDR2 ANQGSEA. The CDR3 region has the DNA TGCAGCGTTGCCCCTCTGGCGGGAGCCGGGGAGCTGTTTTTT. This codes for CSVAPLAGAGELFF.

CDR3 sequence reads: CASSLPGGLINQETQYF. The CDR3 DNA follows: TGTGCCAGCAGCTTACCAGGAGGGCTAATCAACCAAGAGACCCAGTACTTC. This chain links TRBV7-9 with TRBJ2-5, with D perhaps matching TRBD2 (6 bases). The CDR3 has 17 residues. The germline V gene encodes CDR1 SEHNR and CDR2 FQNEAQ (reference sequence). The V gene lost 2 bases and the J gene lost 0 bases, with 16 bases spanning the gap.

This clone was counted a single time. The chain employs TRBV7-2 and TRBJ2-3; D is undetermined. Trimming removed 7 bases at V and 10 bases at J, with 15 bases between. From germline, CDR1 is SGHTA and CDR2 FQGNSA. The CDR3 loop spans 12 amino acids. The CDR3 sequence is CASTPAEAAQYF. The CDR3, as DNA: TGTGCCAGCACCCCAGCCGAGGCGGCGCAGTATTTT.

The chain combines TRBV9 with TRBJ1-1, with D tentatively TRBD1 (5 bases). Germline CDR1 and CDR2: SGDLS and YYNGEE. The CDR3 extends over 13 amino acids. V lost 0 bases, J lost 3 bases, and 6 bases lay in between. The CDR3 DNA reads TGTGCCAGCAGCGTAGGGGGGGACACTGAAGCTTTCTTT. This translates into CASSVGGDTEAFF.

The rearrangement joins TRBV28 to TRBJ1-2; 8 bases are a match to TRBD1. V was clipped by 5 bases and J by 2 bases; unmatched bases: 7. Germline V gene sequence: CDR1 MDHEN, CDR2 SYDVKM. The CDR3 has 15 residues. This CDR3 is CASSNADRVNYGYTF. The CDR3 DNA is TGTGCCAGCAGTAATGCGGACAGGGTCAACTATGGCTACACCTTC.

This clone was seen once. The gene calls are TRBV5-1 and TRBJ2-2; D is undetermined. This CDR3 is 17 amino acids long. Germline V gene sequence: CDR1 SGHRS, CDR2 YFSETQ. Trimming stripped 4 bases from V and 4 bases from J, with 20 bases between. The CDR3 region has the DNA TGCGCCAGCAGCCCGTTTCTAGTTAGGGTTGGCACCGGGGAGCTGTTTTTT. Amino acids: CASSPFLVRVGTGELFF.

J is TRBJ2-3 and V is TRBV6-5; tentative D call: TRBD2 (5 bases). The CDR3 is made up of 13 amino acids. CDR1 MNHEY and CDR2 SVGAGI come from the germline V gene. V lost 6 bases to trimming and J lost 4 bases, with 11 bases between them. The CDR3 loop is CASSATRADTQYF. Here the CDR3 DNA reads TGTGCCAGCAGCGCCACGAGGGCAGATACGCAGTATTTT.

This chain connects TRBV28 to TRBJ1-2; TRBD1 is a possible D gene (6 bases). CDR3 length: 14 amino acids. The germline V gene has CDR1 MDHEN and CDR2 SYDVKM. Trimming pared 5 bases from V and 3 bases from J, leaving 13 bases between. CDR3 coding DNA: TGTGCCAGCAGTAAGGGGGGCAGCGACTATGGCTACACCTTC. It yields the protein CASSKGGSDYGYTF.

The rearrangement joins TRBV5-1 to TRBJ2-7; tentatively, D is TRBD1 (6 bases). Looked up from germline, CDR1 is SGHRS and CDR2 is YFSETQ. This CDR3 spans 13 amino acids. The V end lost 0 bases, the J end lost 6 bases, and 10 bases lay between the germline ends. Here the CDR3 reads CASSLDRAGEQYF. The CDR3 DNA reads TGCGCCAGCAGCTTGGACAGGGCCGGCGAGCAGTACTTC.

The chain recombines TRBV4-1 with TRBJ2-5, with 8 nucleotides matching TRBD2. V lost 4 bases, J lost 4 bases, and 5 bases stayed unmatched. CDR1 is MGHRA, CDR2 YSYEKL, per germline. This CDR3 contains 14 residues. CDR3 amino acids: CASSPGGALETQYF. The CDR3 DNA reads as TGCGCCAGCAGCCCCGGGGGGGCCTTAGAGACCCAGTACTTC.

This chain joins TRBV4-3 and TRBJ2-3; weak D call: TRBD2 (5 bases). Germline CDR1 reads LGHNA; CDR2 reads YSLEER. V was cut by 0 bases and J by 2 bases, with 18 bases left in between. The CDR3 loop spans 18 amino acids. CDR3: CASSQDQKVASPTDTQYF. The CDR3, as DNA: TGCGCCAGCAGCCAAGATCAGAAGGTCGCTAGCCCCACAGATACGCAGTATTTT.

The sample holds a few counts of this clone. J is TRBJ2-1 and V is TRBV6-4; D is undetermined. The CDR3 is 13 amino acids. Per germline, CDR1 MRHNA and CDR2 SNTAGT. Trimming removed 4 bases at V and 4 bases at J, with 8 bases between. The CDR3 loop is CASSATPYNEQFF. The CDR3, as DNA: TGTGCCAGCAGTGCTACTCCTTACAATGAGCAGTTCTTC.